These 2 T cell receptor beta chains were sequenced from one sample in a study of blood T cells in healthy people across ages. Sample-barcoded 5' priming and a J-beta primer mix drove a second PCR of about 7 to 12 cycles. TCRdb passed the 5' RACE reads through MiXCR, listing each CDR3 protein once. The table records about 780,000 distinct CDR3 sequences, more than 25% of them present only once. This same sample was also part of a study on T cells of mothers and their children.

The specimen was blood. These receptors were collected from a boy aged 5-17 years in good health.

The V and J genes are TRBV12-3 or TRBV12-4 and TRBJ1-1, with 11 bases identical to TRBD1. J was trimmed by 4 bases and V by 4 bases; bases with no gene match: 8. The CDR3 has 16 amino acids. In nucleotides, the CDR3 is TGTGCCAGCAGTTCGTGGACAGGGGGCGAACGCACTGAAGCTTTCTTT. This sequence encodes CASSSWTGGERTEAFF.

This clonotype was picked up many times. At one of its ends the junction is not consistent with the germline gene, which may arise from a read error. The chain carries TRBV20-1 and TRBJ2-1, with 7 bases that match TRBD1. The germline V gene has CDR1 DFQATT and CDR2 SNEGSKA (reference sequence). The CDR3 extends over 11 amino acids. The CDR3 reads CSARQGNEQFF. DNA for the CDR3: TGCAGCGCTAGACAGGGCAATGAGCAGTTCTTC.